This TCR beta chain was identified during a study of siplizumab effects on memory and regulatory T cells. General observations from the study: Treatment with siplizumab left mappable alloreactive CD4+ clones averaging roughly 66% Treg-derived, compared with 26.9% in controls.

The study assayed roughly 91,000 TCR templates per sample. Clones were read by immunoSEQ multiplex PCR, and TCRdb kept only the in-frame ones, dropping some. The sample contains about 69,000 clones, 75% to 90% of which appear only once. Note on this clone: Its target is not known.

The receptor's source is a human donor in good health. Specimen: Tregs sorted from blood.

CDR3 residues: CASRLSGSPSEQYF. The CDR3 nucleotides read TGTGCCAGCAGACTTAGCGGGAGTCCCTCCGAGCAGTACTTC. The chain uses TRBV27 and TRBJ2-7; TRBD2 matches 9 bases. CDR1 and CDR2 from the germline V gene are MNHEY and SMNVEV (reference sequence). V was pared by 6 bases and J by 6 bases, with 9 bases of the junction left unmatched. This CDR3 is 14 amino acids long.